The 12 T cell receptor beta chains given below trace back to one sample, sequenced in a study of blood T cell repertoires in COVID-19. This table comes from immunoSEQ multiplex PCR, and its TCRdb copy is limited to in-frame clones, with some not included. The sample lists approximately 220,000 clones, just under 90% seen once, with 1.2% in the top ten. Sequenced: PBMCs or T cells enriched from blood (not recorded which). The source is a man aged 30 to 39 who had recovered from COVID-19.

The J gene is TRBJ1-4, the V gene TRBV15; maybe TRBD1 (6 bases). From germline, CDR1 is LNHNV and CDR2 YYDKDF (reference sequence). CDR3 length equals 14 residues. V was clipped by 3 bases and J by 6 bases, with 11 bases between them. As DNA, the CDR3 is TGTGCCACCAGCAGCACAGGGACGGATGAAAAACTGTTTTTT. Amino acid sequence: CATSSTGTDEKLFF.

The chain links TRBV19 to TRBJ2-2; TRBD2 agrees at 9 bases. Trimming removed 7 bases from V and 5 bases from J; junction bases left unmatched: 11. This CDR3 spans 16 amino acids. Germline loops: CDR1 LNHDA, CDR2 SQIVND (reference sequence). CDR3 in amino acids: CASMGLGLAGTGELFF. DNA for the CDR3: TGTGCCAGTATGGGGCTGGGACTAGCTGGGACCGGGGAGCTGTTTTTT.

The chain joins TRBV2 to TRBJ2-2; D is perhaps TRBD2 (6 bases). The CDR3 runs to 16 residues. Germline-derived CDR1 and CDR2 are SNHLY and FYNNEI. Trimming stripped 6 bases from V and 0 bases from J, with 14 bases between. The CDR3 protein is CASSIAEPTNTGELFF. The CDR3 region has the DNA TGTGCCAGCAGCATAGCGGAACCCACGAACACCGGGGAGCTGTTTTTT.

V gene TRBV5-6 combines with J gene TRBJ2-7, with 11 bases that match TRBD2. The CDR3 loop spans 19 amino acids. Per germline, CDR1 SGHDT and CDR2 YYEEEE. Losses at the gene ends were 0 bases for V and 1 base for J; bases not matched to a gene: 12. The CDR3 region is CASSLVWLAGGSVSYEQYF. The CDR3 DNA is TGTGCCAGCAGCTTGGTGTGGCTAGCGGGAGGTTCAGTATCCTACGAGCAGTACTTC.

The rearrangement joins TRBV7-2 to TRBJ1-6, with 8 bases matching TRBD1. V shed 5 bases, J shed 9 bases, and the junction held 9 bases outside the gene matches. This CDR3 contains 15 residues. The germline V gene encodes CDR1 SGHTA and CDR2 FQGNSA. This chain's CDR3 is CASSQRQGYGSPLHF. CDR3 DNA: TGTGCCAGCAGCCAGCGACAGGGGTATGGTTCACCCCTCCACTTT.

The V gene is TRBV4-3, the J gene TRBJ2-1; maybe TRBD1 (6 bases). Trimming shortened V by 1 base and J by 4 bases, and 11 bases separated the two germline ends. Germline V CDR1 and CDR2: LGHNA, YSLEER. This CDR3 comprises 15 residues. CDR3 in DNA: TGCGCCAGCAGCCAAGCGCCGACAGGTTACAATGAGCAGTTCTTC. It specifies CASSQAPTGYNEQFF.

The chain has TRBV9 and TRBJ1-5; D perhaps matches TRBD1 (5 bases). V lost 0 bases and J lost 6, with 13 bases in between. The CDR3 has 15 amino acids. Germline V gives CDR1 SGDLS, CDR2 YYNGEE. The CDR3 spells CASSVGGGDSQPQHF. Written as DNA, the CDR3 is TGTGCCAGCAGCGTAGGAGGAGGGGACTCTCAGCCCCAGCATTTT. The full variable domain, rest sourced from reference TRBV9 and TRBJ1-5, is DSGVTQTPKHLITATGQRVTLRCSPRSGDLSVYWYQQSLDQGLQFLIQYYNGEERAKGNILERFSAQQFPDLHSELNLSSLELGDSALYFCASSVGGGDSQPQHFGDGTRLSIL.

The DNA for the CDR3 is TGTGCCACCGGACAGACAGATACGCAGTATTTT. It yields the protein CATGQTDTQYF. V gene TRBV2 combines with J gene TRBJ2-3; weak D call: TRBD1 (6 bases). The CDR3 runs to 11 residues. Between the trimmed V and J ends, which lost 10 bases and 3 bases, there was a span of 8 bases. Germline values: CDR1 SNHLY, CDR2 FYNNEI.

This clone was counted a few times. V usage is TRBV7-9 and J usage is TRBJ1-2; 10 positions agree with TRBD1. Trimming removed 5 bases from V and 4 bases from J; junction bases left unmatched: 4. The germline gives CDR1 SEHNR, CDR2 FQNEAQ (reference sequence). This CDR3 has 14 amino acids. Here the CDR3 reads CASSPWTGGYGYTF. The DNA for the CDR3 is TGTGCCAGCAGCCCGTGGACAGGGGGCTATGGCTACACCTTC.

The CDR3 region has the DNA TGTGCCATCAGTGAGTCGACTGCTAGCGCTACGAAAGAGACCCAGTACTTC. Translation gives CAISESTASATKETQYF. This chain uses TRBV10-3 with TRBJ2-5, with D tentatively TRBD2 (6 bases). The CDR3 consists of 17 residues. Germline V CDR1 and CDR2: ENHRY, SYGVKD. The ends were cut back, 0 bases at V and 3 bases at J, with 17 bases in the middle.

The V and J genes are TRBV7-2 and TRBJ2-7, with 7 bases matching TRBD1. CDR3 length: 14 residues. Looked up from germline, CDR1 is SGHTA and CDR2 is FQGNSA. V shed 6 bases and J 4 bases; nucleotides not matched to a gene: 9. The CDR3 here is CASRREGAVYEQYF. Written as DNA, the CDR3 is TGTGCCAGCAGGAGAGAGGGGGCAGTTTACGAGCAGTACTTC.

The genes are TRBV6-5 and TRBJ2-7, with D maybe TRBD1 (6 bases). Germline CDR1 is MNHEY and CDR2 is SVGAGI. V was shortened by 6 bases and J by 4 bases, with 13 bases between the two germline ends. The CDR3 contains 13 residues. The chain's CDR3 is CASRQGMSYEQYF. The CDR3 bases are TGTGCCAGCAGACAGGGCATGAGTTACGAGCAGTACTTC.